This note documents a single T cell receptor beta chain sequence. The antigen remains undetermined. The V end was cut by 5 bases, the J end by 0 bases, with 8 bases between. The CDR3 spans 13 residues. The germline V gene encodes CDR1 SNHLY and CDR2 FYNNEI. Starting from about 0.45 ug of total RNA, TCR libraries were made with linear amplification. Per the original data handling: 78,498 TCR alpha transcripts were sequenced from 5 healthy donors. TCRdb fed the reads into MiXCR, producing one record per CDR3 protein. It is TCRdb's table, rather than the study itself, that gives the V and J calls and clone size. The sample holds 150,000 to 200,000 distinct CDR3 sequences; 65% to 75% are singletons and the top ten take 2% to 2.5%. These data belong to a study of healthy donors' naive CD4 and CD8 T cells. Overall study findings and caveats: Negatively charged CDR3s marked CD8+ lineage; positively charged CDR3s marked CD4+ lineage. Homeostatic proliferation of naive T cells was not examined as a bias source.

This clonotype originated in a pool of human donors in good health; the sample pools cells from several healthy donors. This rearrangement joins TRBV2 to TRBJ2-7; D may be TRBD1 or TRBD2 (5 bases each). The material sequenced was naive CD4+ and CD8+ T cells sorted from blood, pooled from several donors. The CDR3 here is CASSWDPSYEQYF. CDR3 nucleotide sequence: TGTGCCAGCAGTTGGGACCCCTCCTACGAGCAGTACTTC. Together with reference TRBV2 and TRBJ2-7, the CDR3 gives the full variable domain: EPEVTQTPSHQVTQMGQEVILRCVPISNHLYFYWYRQILGQKVEFLVSFYNNEISEKSEIFDDQFSVERPDGSNFTLKIRSTKLEDSAMYFCASSWDPSYEQYFGPGTRLTVT.